The 32 T cell receptor beta chains listed next were all sequenced from one sample in a study of cytomegalovirus exposure and HLA in healthy donors. The PCR contained 60 Vbeta and 13 Jbeta primers. The repertoire was sequenced with immunoSEQ multiplex PCR; TCRdb's copy has only in-frame clones and lacks some. The sample shows 100,000 to 120,000 clones, about 80% of them seen only once. Sequenced sample: PBMCs. The receptors stem from a woman in her 30s in good health and CMV-seropositive.

The genes are TRBV6-1 and TRBJ2-1, with 12 bases fitting TRBD2. Germline loops: CDR1 MNHNS, CDR2 SASEGT. This CDR3 has 18 amino acids. J gave up 4 bases and V 2 bases, and 9 bases lay outside the gene matches. The CDR3 region has the DNA TGTGCCAGCAGTGAACGGCTAGCGGGGGGGCCATTATACAATGAGCAGTTCTTC. It is translated as CASSERLAGGPLYNEQFF.

This clone has only one observation. A read error may account for a junction end that differs from germline. The gene calls are TRBV29-1 and TRBJ1-1; maybe TRBD1 (5 bases). CDR3 length: 15 amino acids. Germline CDR1 reads SQVTM; CDR2 reads ANQGSEA. For the CDR3, the DNA is TGCAGCGCATCTCCTAGGGCAGGGATGAACACTGAAACTTTCTTT. It specifies CSASPRAGMNTETFF. The full variable domain, rest sourced from reference TRBV29-1 and TRBJ1-1, is SAVISQKPSRDICQRGTSLTIQCQVDSQVTMMFWYRQQPGQSLTLIATANQGSEATYESGFVIDKFPISRPNLTFSTLTVSNMSPEDSSIYLCSASPRAGMNTETFFGQGTRLTVV.

This clone has just one count. The chain combines TRBV4-1 with TRBJ2-2, with D maybe TRBD2 (6 bases). This CDR3 region has 15 residues. Germline V lookup: CDR1 MGHRA, CDR2 YSYEKL. V lost 4 bases and J lost 0, with 9 bases in between. CDR3: CASSPSGSNTGELFF. The CDR3 DNA follows: TGCGCCAGCAGCCCCAGCGGGTCGAACACCGGGGAGCTGTTTTTT.

The V gene is TRBV11-3, the J gene TRBJ2-3, with 9 nucleotides matching TRBD2. This CDR3 comprises 15 residues. Germline assignment: CDR1 SGHNT and CDR2 YENEEA. The V segment lost 5 bases and the J segment 5 bases; nucleotides outside the gene matches: 8. This CDR3 is CASSVSGSPGDTQYF. The CDR3 DNA is TGTGCCAGCAGCGTTAGCGGGAGTCCCGGAGATACGCAGTATTTT.

The gene calls are TRBV13 and TRBJ2-2; D not resolved. In germline, CDR1 is PRHDT, CDR2 FYEKMQ (reference sequence). The CDR3 totals 11 residues. V lost 5 bases, J lost 5 bases, and 3 bases lay in between. CDR3 amino acids: CASSRTGELFF. CDR3 coding DNA: TGTGCCAGCAGCCGGACCGGGGAGCTGTTTTTT.

The chain is built from TRBV30 and TRBJ1-5; 7 bases line up with TRBD1. Germline V gene lookup returns CDR1 GTSNPN and CDR2 SVGIG (reference sequence). J was trimmed by 3 bases and V by 1 base; bases with no gene match: 3. The CDR3 extends over 14 amino acids. The CDR3 bases are TGTGCCTGGAGTGCAGGGGGGAACAATCAGCCCCAGCATTTT. Translated: CAWSAGGNNQPQHF.

This clone has only a few counts. The chain recombines TRBV7-8 with TRBJ2-5, with 11 bases that match TRBD2. The CDR3 spans 14 residues. After removal of 4 bases from V and 8 bases from J, the junction contained 6 bases not matched to a gene. CDR1 and CDR2 from the germline V gene are SGHVS and FQNEAQ. CDR3 region: CASSSLAGGFTQYF. The CDR3, as DNA: TGTGCCAGCAGCTCCCTAGCGGGAGGATTCACCCAGTACTTC.

V gene TRBV7-6 combines with J gene TRBJ2-7; 7 nucleotides agree with TRBD1. The CDR3 sequence is 13 residues long. The junction had 4 bases not matched to a gene; V was cut back by 5 bases and J by 3 bases. The germline CDR1 and CDR2 sequences are SGHVS and FNYEAQ. DNA for the CDR3: TGTGCCAGCAGCCAAGACAGGGACTACGAGCAGTACTTC. It specifies CASSQDRDYEQYF.

This chain uses TRBV19 with TRBJ2-2; possible D gene TRBD2, 7 bases. Germline V gives CDR1 LNHDA, CDR2 SQIVND (reference sequence). V was cut by 9 bases and J by 5 bases, with 19 bases left in between. There are 15 residues in the CDR3. CDR3 sequence reads: CASAKGGEGTGELFF. In nucleotides, the CDR3 is TGTGCCAGCGCTAAAGGGGGGGAGGGAACCGGGGAGCTGTTTTTT.

In this sample, this clone turned up once. The J gene is TRBJ2-3, the V gene TRBV7-8, with TRBD2 matching 10 bases. The CDR3 spans 15 residues. With V trimmed by 5 bases and J by 7 bases, 9 bases remained unmatched. CDR1 is SGHVS, CDR2 FQNEAQ, per germline. The CDR3 DNA is TGTGCCAGCAGCCCGAGCGGGGGGGCCTGGAATACGCAGTATTTT. It specifies CASSPSGGAWNTQYF.

V is TRBV30 and J is TRBJ2-7, with a tentative D call TRBD1 (5 bases). V was pared by 8 bases and J by 2 bases, with 13 bases between. The CDR3 sequence is 12 residues long. Germline CDR1 reads GTSNPN; CDR2 reads SVGIG (reference sequence). As DNA, the CDR3 is TGTGCCCGCGACAGATTCCCCTACGAGCAGTACTTC. This encodes CARDRFPYEQYF.

In this sample, this clone turned up once. The J gene is TRBJ2-5, the V gene TRBV5-1, with 9 nucleotides matching TRBD1. Germline CDR1 reads SGHRS; CDR2 reads YFSETQ. The CDR3 length is 16 residues. V gave up 4 bases and J gave up 4 bases; unmatched junction bases: 11. CDR3 in DNA: TGCGCCAGCAGCAGCTCCCCGGGACAGGGAGGAGAGACCCAGTACTTC. Translated, it gives CASSSSPGQGGETQYF.

The J gene is TRBJ1-4, the V gene TRBV6-4; the match to TRBD1 covers 8 bases. This CDR3 region has 15 residues. V trimming: 6 bases; J trimming: 3 bases; junction bases outside the gene matches: 6. Per germline, CDR1 MRHNA and CDR2 SNTAGT. For the CDR3, the DNA is TGTGCCAGCAGAGGACAGGGCCAGGCTAATGAAAAACTGTTTTTT. This gives the protein CASRGQGQANEKLFF.

This clone has a handful of counts. The chain is built from TRBV5-1 and TRBJ2-3; tentative D call: TRBD2 (6 bases). Germline V gene data show CDR1 as SGHRS and CDR2 as YFSETQ. The CDR3 is 14 residues long. The ends were cut back, 6 bases at V and 0 bases at J, with 11 bases in the middle. CDR3 sequence: CASTPGTSTDTQYF. CDR3 bases: TGCGCCAGCACCCCCGGGACTAGCACAGATACGCAGTATTTT.

V and J are TRBV4-1 and TRBJ1-5; D is possibly TRBD1 (5 bases). V was pared by 2 bases and J by 0 bases, with 14 bases between. The CDR3 spans 17 residues. Germline V gives CDR1 MGHRA, CDR2 YSYEKL. The DNA of the CDR3 is TGCGCCAGCAGCCAACCTTTTCAGGGTCCTAGCAATCAGCCCCAGCATTTT. Protein product: CASSQPFQGPSNQPQHF.

This chain joins TRBV6-5 and TRBJ2-7, with D perhaps matching TRBD2 (6 bases). There are 14 residues in the CDR3. In germline, CDR1 is MNHEY, CDR2 SVGAGI. The ends were cut back, 3 bases at V and 6 bases at J, with 15 bases in the middle. The CDR3 loop is CASSYGTLHGEQYF. The CDR3 DNA follows: TGTGCCAGCAGTTATGGGACTCTCCACGGCGAGCAGTACTTC.

The chain employs TRBV7-3 and TRBJ2-1; TRBD2 aligns across 12 bases. From germline, CDR1 is SGHTA and CDR2 FQGTGA. Germline trimming cut 1 base from V and 5 bases from J; bases unmatched to any gene: 3. The length of the CDR3 is 16 residues. The CDR3 DNA follows: TGTGCCAGCAGCTTAAGGACTAGCGGGACCAACAATGAGCAGTTCTTC. Its protein is CASSLRTSGTNNEQFF.

This chain links TRBV2 with TRBJ1-2; a weak D match, TRBD1 (6 bases). Trimming pared 6 bases from V and 5 bases from J, leaving 19 bases between. The germline V gene has CDR1 SNHLY and CDR2 FYNNEI. The CDR3 runs to 15 residues. The DNA for the CDR3 is TGTGCCAGCAGGCCCCCACAAACAGGGATGTATGGCTACACCTTC. It specifies CASRPPQTGMYGYTF.

This chain joins TRBV5-1 and TRBJ2-4; D is perhaps TRBD1 (6 bases). The CDR3 sequence is 15 residues long. Between the trimmed V and J ends, which lost 1 base and 3 bases, there was a span of 11 bases. From germline, CDR1 is SGHRS and CDR2 YFSETQ. The CDR3 region is CASSLRGGNKNIQYF. The CDR3, as DNA: TGCGCCAGCAGCTTGAGAGGGGGAAACAAAAACATTCAGTACTTC.

The V call is TRBV2, the J call TRBJ2-2; 9 bases map to TRBD1. V gave up 9 bases and J gave up 2 bases; unmatched junction bases: 4. The CDR3 runs 14 residues. The germline CDR1 and CDR2 sequences are SNHLY and FYNNEI. In DNA, the CDR3 is TGTGCCAGTTCACAGGGGGCAAACACCGGGGAGCTGTTTTTT. Translation: CASSQGANTGELFF.

The chain joins TRBV5-4 to TRBJ2-7, with 8 bases fitting TRBD1. CDR1 is SGHNT, CDR2 YYREEE, per germline (reference sequence). The CDR3 is 15 residues long. V lost 1 base, J lost 0 bases, and 3 bases stayed unmatched. CDR3 DNA sequence: TGTGCCAGCAGCTTGCAGGGGGCGAGCTCCTACGAGCAGTACTTC. This gives the protein CASSLQGASSYEQYF.

In nucleotides, the CDR3 is TGTGCCAGCACCGATAACCTCGGGACTAGCGCCTACGAGCAGTACTTC. Translated: CASTDNLGTSAYEQYF. This sequence joins TRBV27 and TRBJ2-7; 10 nucleotides agree with TRBD2. The V gene end was trimmed by 7 bases and the J gene end by 2 bases; junction bases not matched to a gene: 11. Germline V gene data show CDR1 as MNHEY and CDR2 as SMNVEV (reference sequence). The CDR3 sequence is 16 residues long.

The chain has TRBV30 and TRBJ1-1, with a weak D call TRBD1 (6 bases). The V end was cut by 1 base, the J end by 0 bases, with 12 bases between. Germline values: CDR1 GTSNPN, CDR2 SVGIG (reference sequence). This CDR3 is built from 15 residues. The CDR3 nucleotides read TGTGCCTGGAGTGAACAGGGCCCCATGAACACTGAAGCTTTCTTT. Its translation: CAWSEQGPMNTEAFF.

The chain links TRBV10-3 to TRBJ1-1, with 10 bases aligning to TRBD1. The CDR3 is 12 amino acids. Germline trimming cut 9 bases from V and 5 bases from J; bases unmatched to any gene: 3. CDR1 and CDR2 (germline): ENHRY, SYGVKD. The DNA of the CDR3 is TGTGCCATAGGACAGGGGGGTACTGAAGCTTTCTTT. It specifies CAIGQGGTEAFF.

J is TRBJ1-1 and V is TRBV9; TRBD1 matches at 7 bases. CDR1 is SGDLS and CDR2 is YYNGEE in the germline V gene. There are 13 residues in the CDR3. Germline trimming cut 3 bases from V and 11 bases from J; bases unmatched to any gene: 10. The CDR3 nucleotides read TGTGCCAGCAGCGACTACAACAGGGGTATGGCTTTCTTT. This translates into CASSDYNRGMAFF.

J is TRBJ1-1 and V is TRBV11-3; D is possibly TRBD1 (5 bases). This CDR3 is 14 amino acids long. The germline gives CDR1 SGHNT, CDR2 YENEEA. The V and J ends lost 5 bases and 4 bases respectively, with 14 bases between them. The CDR3, as DNA: TGTGCCAGCAGCCCTAGGGGTTCAGCCACTGAAGCTTTCTTT. This sequence encodes CASSPRGSATEAFF.

This sequence joins TRBV5-6 and TRBJ1-1; possible D gene TRBD1, 6 bases. This CDR3 region has 14 residues. V shed 3 bases and J shed 10 bases, with 19 bases lying between them. Germline lookup yields CDR1 SGHDT and CDR2 YYEEEE. CDR3 region: CASSSQGRERSAFF. As DNA, the CDR3 is TGTGCCAGCAGCTCACAGGGCCGAGAAAGATCAGCTTTCTTT.

The chain couples TRBV2 to TRBJ1-1, with D possibly matching TRBD1 (6 bases). Trimming removed 6 bases from V and 8 bases from J, with 10 bases in between. The CDR3 is 11 amino acids. Germline CDR1 and CDR2: SNHLY and FYNNEI. The CDR3 sequence is CASSYDREAFF. CDR3 DNA: TGTGCCAGCAGCTATGACAGGGAAGCTTTCTTT.

The rearrangement joins TRBV5-5 to TRBJ2-1, with 10 bases matching TRBD2. J lost 2 bases, V lost 4 bases, and 3 bases had no gene match. The CDR3 consists of 15 residues. The germline CDR1 and CDR2 sequences are SGHKS and YYEKEE (reference sequence). The CDR3 DNA reads as TGTGCCAGCAGCCAAGCGGGAGGGACCTACAATGAGCAGTTCTTC. Encoded protein: CASSQAGGTYNEQFF.

The rearrangement links TRBV4-2 to TRBJ2-7, with 9 nucleotides matching TRBD2. Germline V gene lookup returns CDR1 LGHNA and CDR2 YNFKEQ. The CDR3 consists of 15 residues. V lost 0 bases, J lost 4 bases, and 4 bases stayed unmatched. This chain's CDR3 is CASSQDSGRMYEQYF. In nucleotides, the CDR3 is TGTGCCAGCAGCCAAGATAGCGGGAGAATGTACGAGCAGTACTTC.

The V call is TRBV19, the J call TRBJ2-2; TRBD1 matches 7 bases. Germline values: CDR1 LNHDA, CDR2 SQIVND (reference sequence). The CDR3 is 16 amino acids. With V trimmed by 5 bases and J by 5 bases, 11 bases remained unmatched. The CDR3 protein is CASSSASGQLTGELFF. CDR3 bases: TGTGCCAGTAGTTCAGCATCGGGACAGCTGACCGGGGAGCTGTTTTTT.

This clone was seen only a few times. The CDR3: CASGASGGFEQFF. CDR3 bases: TGTGCCTCAGGGGCTAGCGGGGGGTTTGAGCAGTTCTTC. This sequence joins TRBV2 and TRBJ2-1; TRBD2 aligns across 11 bases. V shed 11 bases and J 9 bases; nucleotides not matched to a gene: 9. CDR1 and CDR2 (germline): SNHLY, FYNNEI. The CDR3 is 13 residues long.